This TCR beta chain derives from a study of shared clonotypes between healthy human individuals. On the study more broadly: Sampling drew on donors who were a couple of women and a few men aged 18 to 49.

Points from the study as a whole: An effect of sequencing depth on clonotype sharing among donors was expected.

Assay runs were performed at deep level. Investigators spread the genomic DNA of each subset evenly over several immunoSEQ plates. Some clones are missing from TCRdb's copy, which holds only in-frame ones; the method was immunoSEQ multiplex PCR. The data contain just over 2,000,000 clones, 85% to 95% of them seen just once; the ten biggest clones take up approximately 0.13%. Comment on this clone: The antigen is undetermined.

The length of the CDR3 is 13 residues. The V end was cut by 5 bases, the J end by 7 bases, with 15 bases between. Germline CDR1 is SGHDT and CDR2 is YYEEEE. This receptor was obtained from a young man in good health. This chain links TRBV5-6 with TRBJ1-2, with D possibly being TRBD1 (5 bases). The material sequenced was naive CD4+ T cells sorted from blood. As for subset: CD45RA+ positively selected. CDR3 DNA sequence: TGTGCCAGCAGTTTTGATCAGGGCCCTGGCTACACCTTC. This encodes CASSFDQGPGYTF. Using reference TRBV5-6 and TRBJ1-2 for the parts outside the CDR3, the full variable domain is DAGVTQSPTHLIKTRGQQVTLRCSPKSGHDTVSWYQQALGQGPQFIFQYYEEEERQRGNFPDRFSGHQFPNYSSELNVNALLLGDSALYLCASSFDQGPGYTFGSGTRLTVV.